The clone carrying this T cell receptor (beta chain) was found a few times. What it binds is not known. A junction end diverges from the germline sequence, so it may reflect a read error. This specimen belongs to a study of vaccination and CD4 T cells after COVID-19. Study-level results: With convalescent patients, a median roughly 88% of reactive clones emerged solely after vaccination.

CDR3 length: 14 residues. The germline CDR1 and CDR2 sequences are SGHNT and YYREEE (reference sequence). Stated treatment: approximately 9-day PBMC culture with coronavirus spike peptide pools or control peptides (ViraFEST assay). IL-2 (around 9 IU/ml) and peptide pools (around 9.6 ug/ml) were added to cultures of approximately 2 million PBMCs per well. Sequencing of cultured CD4+ T cell DNA used the Oncomine TCR Beta short-read assay. The genomic DNA was obtained from cultured CD4+ T cells by extraction with the QIAamp micro DNA kit. Using its own MiXCR run on the PCR reads, TCRdb lists one record per CDR3 protein. The data contain roughly 25,000 distinct CDR3 sequences, over 60% of them singletons.

The chain recombines TRBV5-4 with TRBJ2-7, with 7 bases aligning to TRBD1. Sample: CD4+ T cells from blood, cultured in vitro, taken after SARS-CoV-2 vaccination. The sequence derives from a human donor who received a COVID-19 vaccine. CDR3 sequence (DNA): TGTGCCAGCAGCTCGCGGACAGGACGGTACGGGCAGTACTTC. Its protein is CASSSRTGRYGQYF.